This TCR beta chain was found in a study of neurological immune-mediated disorders. Many counts were recorded for this clonotype. Time point of the sample: longitudinal time-point 3. Trimming took off 1 base at V and 3 bases at J, with 6 bases between the two ends. The V gene's germline CDR1 is SEHNR and CDR2 FQNEAQ (reference sequence). CDR3 length: 13 residues. The authors made cDNA by 5'RACE with 10-nucleotide random UMIs. TCRdb fed the 5' RACE reads into MiXCR, producing one record per CDR3 protein. The sample shows approximately 45,000 distinct CDR3 sequences, about 13% of them seen only once. The rearrangement uses TRBV7-9 and TRBJ2-5, with a tentative D call TRBD1 (5 bases). Sequencing was performed on PBMCs. The sequence was collected from a man aged 30 to 45 in good health. CDR3 in DNA: TGTGCCAGCAGCTTAGAACAGGAAGAGACCCAGTACTTC. Its protein product is CASSLEQEETQYF.